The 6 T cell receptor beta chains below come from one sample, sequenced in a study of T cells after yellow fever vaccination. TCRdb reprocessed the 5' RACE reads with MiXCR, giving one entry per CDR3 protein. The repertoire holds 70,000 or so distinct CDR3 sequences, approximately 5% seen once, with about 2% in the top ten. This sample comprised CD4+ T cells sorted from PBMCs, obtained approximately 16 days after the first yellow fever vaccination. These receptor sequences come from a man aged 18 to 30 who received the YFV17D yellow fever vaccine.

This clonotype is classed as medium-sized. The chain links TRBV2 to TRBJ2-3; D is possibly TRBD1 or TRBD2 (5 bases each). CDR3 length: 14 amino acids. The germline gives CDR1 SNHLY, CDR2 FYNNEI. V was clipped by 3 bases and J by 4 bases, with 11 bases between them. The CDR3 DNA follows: TGTGCCAGCAGTGAGAGGGGCCACGCAGATACGCAGTATTTT. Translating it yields CASSERGHADTQYF.

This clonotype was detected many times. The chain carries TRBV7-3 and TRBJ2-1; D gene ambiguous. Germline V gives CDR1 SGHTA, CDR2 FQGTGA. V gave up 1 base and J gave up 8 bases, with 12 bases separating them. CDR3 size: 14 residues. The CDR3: CASSLRPGLHEQFF. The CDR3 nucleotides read TGTGCCAGCAGCTTAAGGCCTGGCCTGCATGAGCAGTTCTTC.

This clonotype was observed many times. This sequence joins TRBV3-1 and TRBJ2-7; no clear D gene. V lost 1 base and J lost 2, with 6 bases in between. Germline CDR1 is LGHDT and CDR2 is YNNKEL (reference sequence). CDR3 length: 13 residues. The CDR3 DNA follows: TGTGCCAGCAGCCAAGGGATTACCTACGAGCAGTACTTC. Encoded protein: CASSQGITYEQYF.

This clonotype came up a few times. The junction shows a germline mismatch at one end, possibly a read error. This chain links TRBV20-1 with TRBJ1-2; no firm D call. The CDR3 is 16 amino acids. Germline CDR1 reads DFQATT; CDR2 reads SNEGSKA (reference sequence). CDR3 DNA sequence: TGCTGTGCTAGCACCCAGAGGAGAGGAGTCGGCTATGGCTACACCTTC. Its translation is CCASTQRRGVGYGYTF.

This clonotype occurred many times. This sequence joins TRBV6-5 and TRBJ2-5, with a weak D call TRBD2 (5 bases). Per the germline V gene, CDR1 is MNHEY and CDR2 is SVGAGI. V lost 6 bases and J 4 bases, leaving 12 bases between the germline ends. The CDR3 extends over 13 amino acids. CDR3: CASSLGLGETQYF. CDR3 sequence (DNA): TGTGCCAGCAGCCTCGGACTGGGAGAGACCCAGTACTTC.

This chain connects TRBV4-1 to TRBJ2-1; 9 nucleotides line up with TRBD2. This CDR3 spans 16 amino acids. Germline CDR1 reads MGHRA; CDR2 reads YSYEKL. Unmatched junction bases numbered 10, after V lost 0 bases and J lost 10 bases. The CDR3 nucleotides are TGCGCCAGCAGCCAAGAGGCGGCTAGCGGGACGGCCGAGCAGTTCTTC. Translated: CASSQEAASGTAEQFF.